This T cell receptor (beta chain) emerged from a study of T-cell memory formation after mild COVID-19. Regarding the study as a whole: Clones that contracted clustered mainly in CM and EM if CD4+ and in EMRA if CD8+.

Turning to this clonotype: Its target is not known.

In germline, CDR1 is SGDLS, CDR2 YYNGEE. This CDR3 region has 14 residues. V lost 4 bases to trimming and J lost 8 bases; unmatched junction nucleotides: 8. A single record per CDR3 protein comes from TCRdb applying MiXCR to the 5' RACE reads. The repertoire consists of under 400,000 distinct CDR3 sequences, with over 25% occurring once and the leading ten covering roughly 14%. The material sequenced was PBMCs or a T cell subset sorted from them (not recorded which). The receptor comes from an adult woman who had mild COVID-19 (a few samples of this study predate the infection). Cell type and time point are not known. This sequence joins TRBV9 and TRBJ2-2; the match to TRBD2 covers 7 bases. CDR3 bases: TGTGCCAGCAGCCCTGGGAGGGTTTTGGGGGAGCTGTTTTTT. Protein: CASSPGRVLGELFF.